These T cell receptor beta chains were read from a single sample in a study of chemoradiotherapy in HPV16-positive cancers. Method: immunoSEQ multiplex PCR; TCRdb's copy keeps in-frame clones and lacks some. The table has some 22,000 clones, about 88% seen once; the top ten hold roughly 5%. Material: blood, obtained from a patient who underwent chemoradiotherapy. The receptors here all came from a human donor with HPV-associated anogenital cancer. The CDR3 runs from the conserved cysteine through the conserved F or W. A D gene is named only where the DNA matches it firmly. Size tells how often a clone was seen (once, few, many) or the class of an expanded clone, and some rows leave it out.

>NA|TRBV9|NA|TRBJ2-7
CASSVDRDTIEQYF
TGTGCCAGCAGCGTAGATCGGGACACGATCGAGCAGTACTTC
>few|TRBV21-1|NA|TRBJ2-1
CASSKGGTSGTYNEQFF
TGTGCCAGCAGCAAAGGAGGGACTAGCGGGACCTACAATGAGCAGTTCTTC
>NA|TRBV6-1|TRBD1|TRBJ2-7
CASSEVGQADYEQYF
TGTGCCAGCAGTGAAGTGGGACAGGCGGACTACGAGCAGTACTTC
>NA|TRBV10-3|TRBD2|TRBJ2-5
CAISRTRGETQYF
TGTGCCATCAGCCGGACTAGAGGGGAGACCCAGTACTTC
>NA|TRBV19|NA|TRBJ1-2
CASTLLHRQWEGYTF
TGTGCCAGTACCCTACTACACCGGCAGTGGGAGGGCTACACCTTC
>once|TRBV7-2|TRBD2|TRBJ2-1
CASSSFAGSGRNEQFF
TGTGCCAGCAGCTCATTCGCGGGTAGCGGGAGGAATGAGCAGTTCTTC
>NA|TRBV5-1|TRBD1|TRBJ1-2
CASSEPTGSNYGYTF
TGCGCCAGCAGCGAACCGACAGGGTCGAACTATGGCTACACCTTC
>once|TRBV5-4|NA|TRBJ2-1
CACHTRSGEKRNEQFF
TGTGCCTGCCACACGAGGTCGGGAGAGAAGAGGAATGAGCAGTTCTTC
>NA|TRBV19|NA|TRBJ1-5
CASIPGTMSNQPQHF
TGTGCCAGTATCCCAGGGACGATGAGCAATCAGCCCCAGCATTTT
>NA|TRBV6-1|NA|TRBJ1-1
CASHYGVEAFF
TGTGCCAGCCATTACGGGGTTGAAGCTTTCTTT
>once|TRBV4-3|TRBD1|TRBJ2-3
CASSQGLTGLDTQYF
TGCGCCAGCAGCCAAGGCCTGACAGGGTTAGATACGCAGTATTTT
>NA|TRBV6-1|NA|TRBJ2-2
CASSEPGTRTGELFF
TGTGCCAGCAGTGAACCGGGGACGCGCACCGGGGAGCTGTTTTTT
>NA|TRBV13|TRBD1|TRBJ2-2
CAGYYQGQTNTGELFF
TGTGCCGGCTACTATCAGGGACAGACGAACACCGGGGAGCTGTTTTTT
>NA|TRBV7-8|NA|TRBJ2-1
CASSFKDPSYNEQFF
TGTGCCAGCAGCTTTAAGGACCCTTCCTACAATGAGCAGTTCTTC
>few|TRBV6-5|NA|TRBJ2-3
CASFRGGTQYF
TGTGCCAGCTTCAGGGGAGGCACGCAGTATTTT
>once|TRBV7-2|NA|TRBJ1-1
CASSPLNTEAFF
TGTGCCAGCAGCCCCTTGAACACTGAAGCTTTCTTT
>NA|TRBV6-5|NA|TRBJ2-7
CASRRPGSYEQYF
TGTGCCAGCAGGCGCCCCGGTTCCTACGAGCAGTACTTC
>NA|TRBV7-3|TRBD2|TRBJ2-3
CASSLGLAGGTDTQYF
TGTGCCAGCAGCCTGGGACTAGCGGGAGGTACAGATACGCAGTATTTT
>NA|TRBV1|NA|TRBJ2-7
CTSSQDHPLAKRGAYEQYF
TGCACCAGCAGCCAAGATCACCCCCTCGCTAAGCGGGGGGCCTACGAGCAGTACTTC
>NA|TRBV30|NA|TRBJ1-1
CAWGKRPDTEAFF
TGTGCCTGGGGTAAGCGGCCAGACACTGAAGCTTTCTTT
>NA|TRBV7-8|NA|TRBJ1-2
CASSLVIRQTTNYGYTF
TGTGCCAGCAGCTTAGTGATTCGGCAGACTACTAACTATGGCTACACCTTC
>NA|TRBV6-5|NA|TRBJ1-1
CASSYSQDAFF
TGTGCCAGCAGTTACTCGCAGGATGCTTTCTTT
>NA|TRBV5-4|NA|TRBJ1-1
CASSSTLMNTEAFF
TGTGCCAGCAGCTCGACACTCATGAACACTGAAGCTTTCTTT
>NA|TRBV6-1|TRBD1|TRBJ2-7
CASSEEVGDRGVTGEQYF
TGTGCCAGCAGTGAAGAAGTAGGGGACAGGGGTGTTACGGGGGAGCAGTACTTC
>NA|TRBV27|NA|TRBJ2-3
CASSSTGFADTQYF
TGTGCCAGCAGTTCTACAGGGTTCGCAGATACGCAGTATTTT
>NA|TRBV6-4|TRBD2|TRBJ2-3
CASSPLAGVGTDTQYF
TGTGCCAGCAGTCCCCTAGCGGGAGTAGGCACAGATACGCAGTATTTT
>NA|TRBV4-2|NA|TRBJ1-3
CASSQLQVSGNTIYF
TGTGCCAGCAGCCAATTACAGGTCTCTGGAAACACCATATATTTT
>NA|TRBV18|NA|TRBJ1-2
CASSQLGQPGTNYGYTF
TGTGCCAGCTCACAACTGGGACAACCAGGGACTAACTATGGCTACACCTTC
>NA|TRBV7-9|NA|TRBJ1-1
CASSFTEAFF
TGTGCCAGCAGCTTCACTGAAGCTTTCTTT
>NA|TRBV5-1|TRBD2|TRBJ2-5
CASSRGTSGAETQYF
TGCGCCAGCAGCCGGGGGACTAGCGGGGCTGAGACCCAGTACTTC
>NA|TRBV11-3|TRBD1|TRBJ2-3
CASSHSTGTGEADTQYF
TGTGCCAGCAGCCATAGCACGGGGACAGGGGAAGCAGATACGCAGTATTTT
>few|TRBV18|TRBD1|TRBJ2-5
CASSTTGPETQYF
TGTGCCAGCTCAACGACAGGGCCAGAGACCCAGTACTTC
>NA|TRBV27|NA|TRBJ1-4
CASRPRAGEKLFF
TGTGCCAGCAGACCTCGGGCCGGTGAAAAACTGTTTTTT
>NA|TRBV5-6|NA|TRBJ1-2
CASSGNLDPESYGYTF
TGTGCCAGCAGCGGAAACCTCGACCCAGAGTCCTATGGCTACACCTTC
>NA|TRBV5-1|TRBD1|TRBJ2-1
CASSSETGGSYNEQFF
TGCGCCAGCAGCTCGGAGACAGGGGGTTCCTACAATGAGCAGTTCTTC
>NA|TRBV10-3|NA|TRBJ2-3
CAISGPHGGAEDTQYF
TGTGCCATCAGTGGGCCCCACGGCGGGGCGGAAGATACGCAGTATTTT
>NA|TRBV18|NA|TRBJ2-5
CASSPKQGRDETQYF
TGTGCCAGCTCACCGAAACAGGGGAGGGATGAGACCCAGTACTTC
>NA|TRBV7-2|TRBD1|TRBJ1-1
CASSAVTGFTEAFF
TGTGCCAGCAGCGCCGTGACAGGGTTCACTGAAGCTTTCTTT
>NA|TRBV4-3|NA|TRBJ2-2
CASSQVSGVVTGELFF
TGCGCCAGCAGCCAAGTATCAGGGGTTGTAACCGGGGAGCTGTTTTTT
>NA|TRBV25-1|NA|TRBJ1-2
CASSEEGPTLGGYTF
TGTGCCAGCAGTGAAGAGGGACCCACCCTAGGTGGCTACACCTTC
>NA|TRBV18|NA|TRBJ2-3
CASSPPLIRRQYF
TGTGCCAGCTCACCACCGTTAATCCGAAGGCAGTATTTT
>NA|TRBV11-2|NA|TRBJ2-6
CASSFGGSLAF
TGTGCCAGCAGCTTCGGGGGTAGTTTAGCTTTC
>NA|TRBV11-3|NA|TRBJ1-1
CASNHKGQLNTEAFF
TGTGCCAGCAACCATAAAGGGCAGCTGAACACTGAAGCTTTCTTT
>NA|TRBV21-1|NA|TRBJ2-1
CASKVSIGFF
TGTGCCAGCAAAGTCTCCATCGGGTTCTTC
>NA|TRBV2|NA|TRBJ2-7
CASSEARGTLGEQYF
TGTGCCAGCAGTGAAGCGCGTGGGACATTAGGCGAGCAGTACTTC
>NA|TRBV19|NA|TRBJ1-2
CASTNNYGYTF
TGTGCCAGTACGAATAACTATGGCTACACCTTC
>NA|TRBV11-2|TRBD2|TRBJ2-5
CASSLTGGGAPETQYF
TGTGCCAGCAGCTTAACTGGCGGGGGGGCACCAGAGACCCAGTACTTC
>NA|TRBV5-6|NA|TRBJ2-3
CASSPQGFYTDTQYF
TGTGCCAGCAGCCCACAGGGATTTTACACAGATACGCAGTATTTT
>NA|TRBV11-2|TRBD1|TRBJ2-3
CASSLHGQGLSSDTQYF
TGTGCCAGCAGCTTGCACGGACAGGGGCTATCGTCAGATACGCAGTATTTT
>NA|TRBV5-1|NA|TRBJ2-2
CASSFETANTGELFF
TGCGCCAGCAGCTTCGAGACAGCGAACACCGGGGAGCTGTTTTTT
>NA|TRBV7-2|TRBD1|TRBJ1-5
CASSLDRGSQPQHF
TGTGCCAGCAGCTTAGACAGGGGAAGTCAGCCCCAGCATTTT
>NA|TRBV5-4|TRBD2|TRBJ2-1
CASSLETSGPHEQFF
TGTGCCAGCAGCTTAGAGACTAGCGGGCCTCATGAGCAGTTCTTC
>NA|TRBV25-1|TRBD2|TRBJ2-5
CASSEGSGRYQETQYF
TGTGCCAGCAGTGAGGGGTCCGGGAGGTACCAAGAGACCCAGTACTTC
>NA|TRBV9|TRBD2|TRBJ2-7
CASSLIPGGGSEQYF
TGTGCCAGCAGCCTCATCCCGGGCGGGGGTAGTGAGCAGTACTTC
>NA|TRBV5-1|NA|TRBJ2-7
CASSDRASYEQYF
TGCGCCAGCAGCGATAGGGCATCCTACGAGCAGTACTTC
>NA|TRBV6-5|NA|TRBJ1-2
CASSGNYGYTF
TGTGCCAGTTCTGGGAACTATGGCTACACCTTC